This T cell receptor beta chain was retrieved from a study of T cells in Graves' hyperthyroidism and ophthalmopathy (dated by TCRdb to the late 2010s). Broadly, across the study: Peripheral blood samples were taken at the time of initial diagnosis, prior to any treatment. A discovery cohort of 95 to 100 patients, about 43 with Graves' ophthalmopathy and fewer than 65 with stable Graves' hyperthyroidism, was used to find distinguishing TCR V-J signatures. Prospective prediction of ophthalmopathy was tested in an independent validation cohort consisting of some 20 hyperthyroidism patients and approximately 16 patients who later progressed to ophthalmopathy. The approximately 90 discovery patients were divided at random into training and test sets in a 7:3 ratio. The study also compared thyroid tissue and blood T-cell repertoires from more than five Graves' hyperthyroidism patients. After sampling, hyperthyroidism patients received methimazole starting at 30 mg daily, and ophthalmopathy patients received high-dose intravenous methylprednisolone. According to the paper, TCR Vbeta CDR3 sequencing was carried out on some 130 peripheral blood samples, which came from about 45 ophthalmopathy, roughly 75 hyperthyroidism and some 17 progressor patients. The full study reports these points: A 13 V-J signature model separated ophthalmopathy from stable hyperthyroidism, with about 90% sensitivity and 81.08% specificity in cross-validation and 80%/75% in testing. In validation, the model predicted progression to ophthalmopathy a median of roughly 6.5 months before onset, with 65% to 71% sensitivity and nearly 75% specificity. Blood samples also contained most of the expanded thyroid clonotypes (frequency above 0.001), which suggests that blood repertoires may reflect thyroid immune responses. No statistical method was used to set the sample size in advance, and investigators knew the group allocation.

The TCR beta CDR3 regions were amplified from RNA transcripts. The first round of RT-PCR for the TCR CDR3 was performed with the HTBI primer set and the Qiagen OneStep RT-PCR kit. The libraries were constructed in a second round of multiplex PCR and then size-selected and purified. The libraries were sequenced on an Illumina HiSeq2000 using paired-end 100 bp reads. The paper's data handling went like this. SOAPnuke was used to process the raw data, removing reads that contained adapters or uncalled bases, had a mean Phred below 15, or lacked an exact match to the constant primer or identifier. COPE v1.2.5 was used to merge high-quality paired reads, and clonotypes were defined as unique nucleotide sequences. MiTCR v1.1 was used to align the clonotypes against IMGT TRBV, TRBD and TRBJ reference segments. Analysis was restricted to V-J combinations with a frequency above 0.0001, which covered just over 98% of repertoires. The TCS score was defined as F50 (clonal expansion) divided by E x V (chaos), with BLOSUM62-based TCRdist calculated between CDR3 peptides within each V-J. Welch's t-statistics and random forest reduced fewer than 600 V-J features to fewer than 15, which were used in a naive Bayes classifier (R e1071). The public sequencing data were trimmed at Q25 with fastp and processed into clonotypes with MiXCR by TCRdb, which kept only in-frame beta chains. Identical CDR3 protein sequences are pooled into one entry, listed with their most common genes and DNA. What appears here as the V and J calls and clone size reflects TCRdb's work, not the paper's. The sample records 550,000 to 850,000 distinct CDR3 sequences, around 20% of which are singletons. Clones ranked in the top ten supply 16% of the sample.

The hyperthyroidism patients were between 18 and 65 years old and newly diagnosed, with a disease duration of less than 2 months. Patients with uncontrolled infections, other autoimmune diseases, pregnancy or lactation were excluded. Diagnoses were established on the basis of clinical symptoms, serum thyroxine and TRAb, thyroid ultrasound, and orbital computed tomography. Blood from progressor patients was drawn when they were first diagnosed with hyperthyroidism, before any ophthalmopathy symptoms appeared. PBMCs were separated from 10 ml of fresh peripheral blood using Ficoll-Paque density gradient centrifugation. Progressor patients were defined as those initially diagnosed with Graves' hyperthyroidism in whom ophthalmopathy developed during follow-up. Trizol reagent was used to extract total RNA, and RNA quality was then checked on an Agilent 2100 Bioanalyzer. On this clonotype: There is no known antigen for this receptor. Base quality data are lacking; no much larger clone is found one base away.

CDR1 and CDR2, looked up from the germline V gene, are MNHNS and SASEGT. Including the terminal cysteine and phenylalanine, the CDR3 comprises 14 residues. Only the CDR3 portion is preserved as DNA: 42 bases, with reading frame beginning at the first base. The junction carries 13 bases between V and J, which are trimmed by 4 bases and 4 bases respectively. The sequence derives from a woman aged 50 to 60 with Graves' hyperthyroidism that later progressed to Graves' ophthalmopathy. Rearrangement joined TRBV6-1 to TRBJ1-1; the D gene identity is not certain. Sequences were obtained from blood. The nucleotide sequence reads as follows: TGTGCCAGCAGTGCAATGATGGTCGGCACTGAAGCTTTCTTT. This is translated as CASSAMMVGTEAFF.